This passage covers 4 T cell receptor beta chains from one sample sequenced in a study of CD8 T cells in acute hepatitis C reinfection. Study-wide results and caveats: Overrepresentation in the naive pool did not explain the preferential TRBV04 and TRBV06 usage seen in all groups.

Profiling relied on immunoSEQ multiplex PCR, and the TCRdb table lists in-frame clones only, not all of them. The data show 3,000 to 5,000 clones, around two fifths seen once. Sample time point: acute HCV infection, within 168 days of estimated infection date. Sequencing of hepatitis C virus-specific cells was done ex vivo rather than after in vitro expansion. The source material was HCV NS3-1073 tetramer-sorted CD8+ T cells from PBMCs, sampled during acute infection. The receptors derive from a young man with chronic hepatitis C.

There are a few counts of this clone. J is TRBJ1-4 and V is TRBV4-1; D is perhaps TRBD1 (6 bases). This CDR3 has 20 residues. The germline V and J ends were trimmed by 0 bases and 5 bases, with 25 bases remaining between them. Germline loops: CDR1 MGHRA, CDR2 YSYEKL. The CDR3 loop reads CASSQDIETGDPERNEKLFF. CDR3 nucleotides: TGCGCCAGCAGCCAAGATATCGAGACAGGAGACCCTGAACGGAATGAAAAACTGTTTTTT.

This clone is termed medium-sized (0.01 to 0.1%). This chain links TRBV4-2 with TRBJ1-1; TRBD1 agrees at 8 bases. Germline V gene sequence: CDR1 LGHNA, CDR2 YNFKEQ. The CDR3 has 17 amino acids. Trimming removed 0 bases from V and 8 bases from J; junction bases left unmatched: 14. The chain's CDR3 is CASSQEVSGGLWGEAFF. For the CDR3, the DNA is TGTGCCAGCAGCCAAGAAGTTTCAGGGGGCCTTTGGGGGGAAGCTTTCTTT.

V usage is TRBV5-5 and J usage is TRBJ2-7, with 7 bases matching TRBD1. The CDR3 is made up of 16 amino acids. Trimming cost V 2 bases and J 5 bases; bases outside gene matches: 13. Germline V gene data show CDR1 as SGHKS and CDR2 as YYEKEE (reference sequence). The CDR3 DNA sequence: TGTGCCAGCAGCTTAGACCCGACAGGGCAGTTCGACGAGCAGTACTTC. It translates to CASSLDPTGQFDEQYF. The whole variable domain, filled in from reference TRBV5-5 and TRBJ2-7, reads DAGVTQSPTHLIKTRGQQVTLRCSPISGHKSVSWYQQVLGQGPQFIFQYYEKEERGRGNFPDRFSARQFPNYSSELNVNALLLGDSALYLCASSLDPTGQFDEQYFGPGTRLTVT.

By share, this clone counts as medium-sized (0.01 to 0.1%). The chain joins TRBV11-2 to TRBJ1-1; possibly TRBD1 for D (6 bases). The CDR3 is 15 amino acids. Trimming removed 0 bases from V and 7 bases from J, with 15 bases in between. Germline assignment: CDR1 SGHAT and CDR2 FQNNGV. CDR3: CASSLEAGVWGEAFF. For the CDR3, the DNA is TGTGCCAGCAGCTTAGAGGCAGGGGTTTGGGGTGAAGCTTTCTTT.